This T cell receptor (beta chain) was found in a study of blood T cell repertoires in COVID-19. Germline CDR1 is MNHEY and CDR2 is SMNVEV (reference sequence). Germline trimming cut 3 bases from V and 4 bases from J; bases unmatched to any gene: 6. The CDR3 length is 16 residues. The repertoire was sequenced with immunoSEQ multiplex PCR; TCRdb's copy has only in-frame clones and lacks some. The table includes approximately 94,000 clones, 88% detected once. Sequencing was carried out using peripheral blood. The gene calls are TRBV27 and TRBJ2-3, with 11 bases matching TRBD2. This clonotype originated in an older woman with acute or convalescent COVID-19. DNA for the CDR3: TGTGCCAGCAGTTTCCTTAGCGGGAGGGACCCAGATACGCAGTATTTT. This sequence encodes CASSFLSGRDPDTQYF.